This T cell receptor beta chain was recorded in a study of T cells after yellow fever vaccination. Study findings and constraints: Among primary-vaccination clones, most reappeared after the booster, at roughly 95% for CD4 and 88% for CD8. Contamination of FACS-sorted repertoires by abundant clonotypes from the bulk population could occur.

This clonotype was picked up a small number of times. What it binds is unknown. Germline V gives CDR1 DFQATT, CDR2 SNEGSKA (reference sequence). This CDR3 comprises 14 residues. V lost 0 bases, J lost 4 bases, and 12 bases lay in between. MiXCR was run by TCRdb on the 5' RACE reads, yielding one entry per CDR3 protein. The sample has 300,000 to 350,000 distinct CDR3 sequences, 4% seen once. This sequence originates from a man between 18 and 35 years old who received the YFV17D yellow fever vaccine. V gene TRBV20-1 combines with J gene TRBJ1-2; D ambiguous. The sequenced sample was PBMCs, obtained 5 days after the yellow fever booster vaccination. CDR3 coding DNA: TGCAGTGCTAGAGATCGGCAGCTTGTCTATGGCTACACCTTC. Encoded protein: CSARDRQLVYGYTF.